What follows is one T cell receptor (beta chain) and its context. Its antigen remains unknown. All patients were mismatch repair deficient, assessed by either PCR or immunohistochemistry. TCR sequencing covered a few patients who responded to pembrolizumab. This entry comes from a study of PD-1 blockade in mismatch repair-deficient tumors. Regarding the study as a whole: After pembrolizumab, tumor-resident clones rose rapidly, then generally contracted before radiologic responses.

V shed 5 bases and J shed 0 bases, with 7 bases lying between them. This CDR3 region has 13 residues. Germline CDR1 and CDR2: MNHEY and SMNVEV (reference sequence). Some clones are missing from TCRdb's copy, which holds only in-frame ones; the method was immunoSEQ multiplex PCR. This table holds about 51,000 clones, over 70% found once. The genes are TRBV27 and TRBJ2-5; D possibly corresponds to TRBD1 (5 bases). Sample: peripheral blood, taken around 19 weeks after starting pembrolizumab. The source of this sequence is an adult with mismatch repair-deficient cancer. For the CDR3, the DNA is TGTGCCAGCAGTGCAGGGTACCAAGAGACCCAGTACTTC. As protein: CASSAGYQETQYF.